These T cell receptor beta chains were read from a single sample in a study of blood T cell repertoires in COVID-19. Using immunoSEQ multiplex PCR, the repertoire was profiled, and TCRdb retains in-frame clones only, with some absent. This table holds 250,000 to 350,000 clones, about 81% found once. Sequencing was done on a sample of peripheral blood. The source of these receptors is a human donor with COVID-19, enrolled during active disease. The donor label of this sample is uncertain. Both conserved end residues are part of each CDR3. A D gene is named only where the DNA matches it firmly.

J gene: TRBJ1-2; D gene: .; V gene: TRBV2; CDR3 protein: CASTKDRTNYGYTF
J gene: TRBJ1-1; D gene: .; V gene: TRBV19; CDR3 protein: CASSPQVSNTEAFF
J gene: TRBJ1-1; D gene: .; V gene: TRBV19; CDR3 protein: CASSIDTLGNTEAFF
J gene: TRBJ1-2; D gene: .; V gene: TRBV18; CDR3 protein: CASSPPSRVNGYTF
J gene: TRBJ1-5; D gene: TRBD1; V gene: TRBV6-2/TRBV6-3; CDR3 protein: CASSYQGTGIGNQPQHF
J gene: TRBJ2-7; D gene: .; V gene: TRBV11-1; CDR3 protein: CASSWASGRASYEQYF
J gene: TRBJ2-2; D gene: TRBD2; V gene: TRBV5-4; CDR3 protein: CASSQGTSRATGELFF
J gene: TRBJ1-1; D gene: .; V gene: TRBV7-9; CDR3 protein: CASSLVEPEAFF
J gene: TRBJ1-2; D gene: TRBD1; V gene: TRBV10-3; CDR3 protein: CAISESRNRGRDYGYTF
J gene: TRBJ1-5; D gene: .; V gene: TRBV18; CDR3 protein: CASSPPAVYSDQPQHF
J gene: TRBJ1-4; D gene: .; V gene: TRBV30; CDR3 protein: CAWSLQGDEKLFF
J gene: TRBJ2-5; D gene: TRBD2; V gene: TRBV19; CDR3 protein: CASSPSRLASGTQYF